Sequencing of this TCR beta chain was carried out in a study of blood T cell repertoires in COVID-19. Study in general: Samples came from the United States, Italy and Spain, spanning acute and convalescent COVID-19. PBMCs, B-cell-depleted T cells, or T cells provided the cDNA or gDNA that made up the material.

The CDR3 loop spans 15 amino acids. Unmatched junction bases numbered 4, after V lost 3 bases and J lost 3 bases. The V gene's germline CDR1 is SGHTA and CDR2 FQGTGA. How the authors handled the data: Estimates of nucleated cell counts were drawn from the amplification of reference gene primers. Assay: immunoSEQ multiplex PCR; the TCRdb copy retains only in-frame clones and omits some. D and trimming were read from the DNA, whereas the V and J calls and clone size are those reported in that table. The profile shows some 220,000 clones, around 86% of them singletons. Enrolled during active infection, Seattle patients were then followed longitudinally.

The chain carries TRBV7-3 and TRBJ1-1; TRBD1 matches 10 bases. The source material was peripheral blood. The origin of this receptor is a woman in her seventies with COVID-19, enrolled during active disease. The CDR3 sequence: CASSLTGGLDTEAFF. The DNA of the CDR3 is TGTGCCAGCAGCTTGACAGGGGGCCTTGACACTGAAGCTTTCTTT.